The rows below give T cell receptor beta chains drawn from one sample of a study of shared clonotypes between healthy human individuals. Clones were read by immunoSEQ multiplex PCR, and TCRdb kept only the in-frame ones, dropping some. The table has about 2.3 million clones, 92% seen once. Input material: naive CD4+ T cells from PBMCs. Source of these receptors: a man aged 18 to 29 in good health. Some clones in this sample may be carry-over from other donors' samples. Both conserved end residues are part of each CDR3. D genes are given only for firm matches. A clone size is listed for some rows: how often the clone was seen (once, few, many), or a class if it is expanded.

CASSLVQGAYEQYF,TGTGCCAGCAGCTTAGTCCAGGGGGCTTACGAGCAGTACTTC,TRBD1,TRBJ2-7,NA,TRBV7-9
CASGSRNRELFF,TGTGCTAGTGGTTCCAGAAACCGGGAGCTGTTTTTT,NA,TRBJ2-2,once,TRBV12-5
CASSLSSGYNEQFF,TGTGCCAGCTCACTTTCTAGCGGATACAATGAGCAGTTCTTC,TRBD2,TRBJ2-1,NA,TRBV18
CSVRTGMNTEAFF,TGCAGCGTCCGGACAGGCATGAACACTGAAGCTTTCTTT,TRBD1,TRBJ1-1,NA,TRBV29-1
CASSPAVAGLSYEQYF,TGTGCCAGCAGTCCCGCAGTGGCAGGCCTATCCTACGAGCAGTACTTC,NA,TRBJ2-7,NA,TRBV2
CASSLDRGDYGYTF,TGTGCCAGCAGCTTAGACAGGGGAGACTATGGCTACACCTTC,TRBD1,TRBJ1-2,NA,TRBV7-3
CASSPTGTSYNEQFF,TGTGCCAGCTCACCGACAGGGACCTCGTACAATGAGCAGTTCTTC,TRBD1,TRBJ2-1,NA,TRBV18
CASSPRGSWNIQYF,TGTGCCAGCAGCCCAAGGGGGTCCTGGAACATTCAGTACTTC,NA,TRBJ2-4,NA,TRBV7-2
CAWSPLGGNQPQHF,TGTGCCTGGAGTCCCCTCGGGGGCAATCAGCCCCAGCATTTT,NA,TRBJ1-5,NA,TRBV30
CASSPLAGERAGQYF,TGTGCCAGCAGTCCCTTGGCGGGAGAGAGGGCTGGGCAGTACTTC,TRBD2,TRBJ2-7,NA,TRBV27
CASSPTSGRGTDTQYF,TGCGCCAGCAGCCCAACTAGCGGGAGGGGCACAGATACGCAGTATTTT,TRBD2,TRBJ2-3,NA,TRBV5-1
CATSSRDTVIGRELFF,TGTGCCACCAGCAGCCGGGACACCGTAATCGGCAGGGAGCTGTTTTTT,NA,TRBJ2-2,NA,TRBV15
CASSVGGDRYGYTF,TGTGCCAGCAGCGTCGGGGGGGATAGATATGGCTACACCTTC,NA,TRBJ1-2,NA,TRBV11-2
CSVEVLAGGTDTQYF,TGCAGCGTTGAAGTACTAGCGGGTGGCACAGATACGCAGTATTTT,TRBD2,TRBJ2-3,NA,TRBV29-1
CASSPRPRGDGYTF,TGTGCCAGCAGCCCCCGCCCCAGGGGTGATGGCTACACCTTC,NA,TRBJ1-2,NA,TRBV7-9
CASRLAGDSYEQYF,TGTGCCAGCAGATTAGCGGGAGACTCCTACGAGCAGTACTTC,TRBD2,TRBJ2-7,NA,TRBV28
CASSLVLLVGYTF,TGTGCCAGCAGTTTAGTACTTTTGGTTGGCTACACCTTC,NA,TRBJ1-2,NA,TRBV28
CASTGATNEKLFF,TGCGCCAGCACGGGGGCGACTAATGAAAAACTGTTTTTT,NA,TRBJ1-4,NA,TRBV5-1
CASRSGTGGEQYF,TGCGCCAGCCGGTCCGGGACAGGGGGAGAGCAGTACTTC,TRBD1,TRBJ2-7,NA,TRBV5-1
CASRGTVAYNEQFF,TGTGCCAGCAGGGGGACAGTTGCCTACAATGAGCAGTTCTTC,TRBD1,TRBJ2-1,NA,TRBV6-1
CASSPGGKMNTEAFF,TGTGCCAGCTCACCAGGCGGTAAAATGAACACTGAAGCTTTCTTT,NA,TRBJ1-1,NA,TRBV18
CASSQAGQGGAFF,TGCGCCAGCAGCCAAGCTGGACAGGGGGGAGCTTTCTTT,TRBD1,TRBJ1-1,NA,TRBV5-1
CASSIRTSGRGEQYF,TGTGCCAGTAGTATTCGGACTAGCGGGAGGGGGGAGCAGTACTTC,TRBD2,TRBJ2-7,NA,TRBV19
CASSLAPYEQYF,TGTGCCAGCAGCTTGGCCCCCTACGAGCAGTACTTC,NA,TRBJ2-7,NA,TRBV5-4
CASSFRRGYNQPQHF,TGTGCCAGCAGCTTTCGCAGGGGTTACAATCAGCCCCAGCATTTT,NA,TRBJ1-5,NA,TRBV7-2
CASSVRQGVYEQYF,TGTGCCAGCAGTGTACGACAGGGGGTTTACGAGCAGTACTTC,TRBD1,TRBJ2-7,NA,TRBV27
CATSRELSVSTGELFF,TGTGCCACCAGCAGAGAATTATCTGTGAGCACCGGGGAGCTGTTTTTT,NA,TRBJ2-2,NA,TRBV15
CASSEMRLAGGFNEQFF,TGTGCCAGCAGTGAAATGCGGCTAGCGGGAGGATTCAATGAGCAGTTCTTC,TRBD2,TRBJ2-1,NA,TRBV2